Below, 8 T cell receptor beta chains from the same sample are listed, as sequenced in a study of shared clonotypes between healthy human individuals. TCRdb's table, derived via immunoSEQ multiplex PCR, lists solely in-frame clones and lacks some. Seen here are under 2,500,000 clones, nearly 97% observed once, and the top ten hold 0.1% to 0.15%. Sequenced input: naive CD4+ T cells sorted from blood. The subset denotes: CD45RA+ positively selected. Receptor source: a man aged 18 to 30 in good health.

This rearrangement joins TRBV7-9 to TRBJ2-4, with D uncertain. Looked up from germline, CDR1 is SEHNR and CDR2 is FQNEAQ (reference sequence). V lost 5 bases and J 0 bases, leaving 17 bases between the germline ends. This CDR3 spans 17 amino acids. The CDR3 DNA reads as TGTGCCAGCAGCCCCCCCACCATCAGGCTAGCCAAAAACATTCAGTACTTC. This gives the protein CASSPPTIRLAKNIQYF.

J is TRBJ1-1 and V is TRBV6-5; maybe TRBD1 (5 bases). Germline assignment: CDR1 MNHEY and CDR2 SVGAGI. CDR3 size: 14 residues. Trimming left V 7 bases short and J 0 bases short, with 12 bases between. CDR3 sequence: CASTEDKMNTEAFF. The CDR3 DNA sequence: TGTGCCAGCACCGAGGACAAGATGAACACTGAAGCTTTCTTT.

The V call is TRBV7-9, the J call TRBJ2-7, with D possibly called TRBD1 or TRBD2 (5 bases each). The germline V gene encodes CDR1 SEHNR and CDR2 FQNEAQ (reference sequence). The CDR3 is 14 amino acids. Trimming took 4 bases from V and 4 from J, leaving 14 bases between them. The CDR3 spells CASSSFEGLYEQYF. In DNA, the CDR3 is TGTGCCAGCAGCTCCTTTGAGGGGCTATACGAGCAGTACTTC.

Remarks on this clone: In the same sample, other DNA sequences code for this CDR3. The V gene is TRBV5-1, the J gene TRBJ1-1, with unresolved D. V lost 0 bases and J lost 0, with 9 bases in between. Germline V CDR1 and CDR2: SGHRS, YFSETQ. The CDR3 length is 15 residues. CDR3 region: CASSLEGQLNTEAFF. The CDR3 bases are TGCGCCAGCAGCTTGGAAGGGCAATTGAACACTGAAGCTTTCTTT.

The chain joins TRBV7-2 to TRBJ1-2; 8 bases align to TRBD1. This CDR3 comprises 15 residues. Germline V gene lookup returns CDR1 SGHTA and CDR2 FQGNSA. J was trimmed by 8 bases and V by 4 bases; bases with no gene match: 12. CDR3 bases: TGTGCCAGCAGCTCGGCCCCGGGACAGGCTTGGGGCTACACCTTC. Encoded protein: CASSSAPGQAWGYTF.

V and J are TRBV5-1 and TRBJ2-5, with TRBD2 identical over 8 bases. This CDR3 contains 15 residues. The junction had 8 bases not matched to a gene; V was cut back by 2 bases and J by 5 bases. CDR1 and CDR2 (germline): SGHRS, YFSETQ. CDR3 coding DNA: TGCGCCAGCAGCTTCAGCGCGGGGGGCGGGGAGACCCAGTACTTC. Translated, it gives CASSFSAGGGETQYF.

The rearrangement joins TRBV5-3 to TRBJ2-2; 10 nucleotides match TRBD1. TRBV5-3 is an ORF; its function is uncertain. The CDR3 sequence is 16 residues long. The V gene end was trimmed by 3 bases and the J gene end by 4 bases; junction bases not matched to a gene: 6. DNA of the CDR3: TGTGCCAGAAGCTGGGACAGGGGAGAACGCACCGGGGAGCTGTTTTTT. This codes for CARSWDRGERTGELFF.

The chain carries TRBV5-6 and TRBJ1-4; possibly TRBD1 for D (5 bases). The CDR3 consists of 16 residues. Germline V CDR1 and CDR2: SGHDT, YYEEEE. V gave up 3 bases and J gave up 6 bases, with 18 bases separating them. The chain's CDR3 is CASSSLGAPRDEKLFF. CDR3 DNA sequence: TGTGCCAGCAGCTCCCTCGGGGCCCCCCGGGATGAAAAACTGTTTTTT.